This entry describes one T cell receptor beta chain. The data were taken from a study of blood T cell repertoires in COVID-19. Looking at the study overall: From the United States, Italy and Spain came samples of acute and convalescent COVID-19. PBMCs, B-cell-depleted T cells, or T cells were the source of the cDNA or gDNA that made up the material.

This CDR3 spans 15 amino acids. Germline CDR1 KGHSH, CDR2 LQKENI. V shed 5 bases and J 6 bases; nucleotides not matched to a gene: 9. In the original workflow: Scientists estimated how many nucleated cells there were by amplifying reference gene primers. The method was immunoSEQ multiplex PCR; TCRdb's version includes in-frame clones alone and lacks a portion of them. V, J and clone size are taken as reported in that table, and D and trimming were inferred from the DNA itself. The table includes hundreds of thousands of clones, roughly 86% detected once. This TCR came from a man aged 65 to 79 with acute or convalescent COVID-19. The specimen sequenced was peripheral blood. The chain carries TRBV18 and TRBJ1-5; 8 bases line up with TRBD1. CDR3 bases: TGTGCCAGCTCAGGGGACAGGCAGGTGGGTCAGCCCCAGCATTTT. Protein sequence: CASSGDRQVGQPQHF.